This T cell receptor (beta chain) is from a study of blood T cell repertoires in COVID-19. In the study overall: COVID-19 samples from acute and convalescent phases originated in the United States, Italy and Spain. From T cells, B-cell-depleted T cells, or PBMCs came the material, which was cDNA or gDNA.

Study processing details: Reference gene primer amplification gave estimated nucleated cell counts. The repertoire was sequenced with immunoSEQ multiplex PCR; TCRdb's copy has only in-frame clones and lacks some. The DNA was the basis for D and trimming; V, J and clone size are from that table. Of 150,000 or so clones in the sample, 70% to 90% were seen once. Germline loops: CDR1 SGHTS, CDR2 YDEGEE. Trimming took off 4 bases at V and 4 bases at J, with 11 bases between the two ends. There are 14 residues in the CDR3. This chain connects TRBV5-8 to TRBJ2-2; perhaps TRBD1 as D (6 bases). The sequence came from a woman aged 65 to 85 with acute or convalescent COVID-19. The sample consisted of peripheral blood. The CDR3 region has the DNA TGTGCCAGCAGCCAACAGGGTCCCACCGGGGAGCTGTTTTTT. Translation gives CASSQQGPTGELFF.